This T cell receptor (beta chain) was captured by sequencing in a study of cytomegalovirus exposure and HLA in healthy donors (dated by TCRdb to about 2017). Regarding the research as a whole: An earlier analysis of some 600 of the donors reported 250 to 300 Gb of sequence data and roughly 120 million unique TCR beta sequences obtained from about 200 million T cells. Among roughly 400 genotyped donors of the cohort, an average of approximately 240,000 unique TCR beta nucleotide sequences was sequenced per donor, of which about 18% were non-productive. In a later genetic analysis, genome-wide SNP genotypes for about 65% of the 666 donors were used, and that subset was treated as a discovery cohort. An earlier analysis of nearly 600 of the donors applied high-throughput TCR beta sequencing to assess whether each TCR beta V gene segment acted as functional or pseudogenic. Besides the first cohort of roughly 640 subjects, a separate validation cohort made up of 120 different subjects was used. Roughly 300 gigabases of sequencing data and approximately 92 million unique TCR sequences made up an early release that covered 500 to 650 HLA-typed donors. HLA typing covered class I and class II loci at four-digit resolution. Donor age, sex, ethnicity and CMV serostatus were collected together with the repertoire data. Rather than using new phenotypic data, the later analysis identified candidate immune exposures from TCR beta sequences and from how often those sequences occurred across donors. All discovery cohort repertoires had been generated using a single sequencing platform. The study combined high-throughput TCR immunosequencing, statistical association of individual TCRs with disease status, and machine learning to predict cytomegalovirus infection status. The T cell repertoires of under 750 subjects were profiled by immunosequencing and related to cytomegalovirus serostatus. The study was designed to test whether signatures of past pathogen exposure could be identified by cataloging public T cell receptors. Because of strong linkage in the cohort, five DR-DQ haplotypes were treated as single units for association and clustering. Of the roughly 400 genotyped donors, less than 90% were placed in the genetic ancestry cluster associated with self-reported Caucasian donors. A later analysis re-examined previously published TCR beta repertoires from more than 550 donors and added high-resolution HLA genotyping to investigate patterns of TCR occurrence. The number of typed donors differed by locus: roughly 620-640 for A, B, C, DRB1 and DQB1; 500 to 550 for DQA1; 600 to 610 for DPA1; and about 450 for DPB1. The paper's findings and limits, for the study overall: Strong co-occurrence of HLA alleles, especially DR and DQ, made assigning TCR associations to individual alleles difficult. Because HLA typing was missing for some donors at each locus, association tests included only the typed subset. In a later analysis, HLA-associated TCR beta chains showed more clonal expansion and lower generation probabilities than non-associated chains that were equally common. Because the 87-base-pair reads could not distinguish some IMGT-functional V segments, including TRBV6-2 and TRBV6-3, those segments were excluded. Correlated functional status among segregating V segments might reflect linkage disequilibrium, but an unknown experimental factor could not be ruled out. A later genetic analysis reported fewer N-insertions in productive TCRs among donors in an Asian-associated ancestry cluster than the approximately 670-donor mean. In vitro tests confirmed that a few of the cytomegalovirus-associated TCR beta chains recognize cytomegalovirus antigens. Because counts were too low, 15 to 20 rarely observed V segments, including chromosome 9 orphons, were left out of the earlier analysis of about 620 of the donors. In a later analysis, about 17,000 TCR beta sequences were associated with specific HLA alleles at a false discovery rate of 0.05. A later analysis found that TCR association rates varied across HLA loci, with DRB1 alleles showing the most associated TCRs and HLA-C alleles the fewest. Most TCR sequences were seen in very few donors, while some public TCRs were found in many individuals. CMV serostatus was the only immune exposure information available for the cohort. A cluster of highly shared sequence variants was judged likely to represent a technical artifact of the sequencing pipeline. According to the authors, the approach could potentially be generalized to other disease states and immunological phenotypes. Roughly uniform sequencing depth across donors was assumed in presence/absence analyses, although this assumption may not hold. According to a later analysis, most CMV-associated TCR beta chains appeared to be HLA-restricted, and the HLA associations seemed to be driven largely by CMV exposure. A further reported finding was that TCR beta sequences accurately predicted the HLA-A and HLA-B alleles for most subjects in the first cohort. In an earlier analysis of fewer than 700 of the donors, most TCR beta V segments appeared in productive rearrangements about 87% or about 30% of the time, broadly matching IMGT annotations. According to a later analysis, parvovirus B19, influenza, CMV and Epstein-Barr virus appeared linked to several top co-occurrence clusters. The cohort was sequenced for TCR beta chains only, and without alpha or paired-chain data the features that could be detected were limited. In a later genetic analysis, a missense DCLRE1C variant was associated with V-gene and J-gene trimming of TCR beta chains, and the association was replicated in an independent cohort. In the study, roughly 160 TCR beta chains were listed as associated with cytomegalovirus. Cytomegalovirus status was reported to be diagnosed by the classifier with high specificity and sensitivity in both the original and validation cohorts.

Sequences SEHNR (CDR1) and FQNEAQ (CDR2) are obtained from the germline V gene (reference sequence). The junction shows trimming of 1 base on V and 3 bases on J, plus 9 bases between the germline ends. From its cysteine to its phenylalanine, the CDR3 spans 14 amino acids. The read is trimmed to its CDR3 DNA, 42 bases read in frame from base 1. Concerning this clone itself: Its antigen is currently not known. Per-nucleotide qualities are absent, and no much larger clonotype sits a single base away.

The cohort consisted of 600 or so healthy bone marrow donors. At the time of sampling, every cohort member was nominally healthy, though immune exposures that went unrecorded were likely present. The donor tested CMV seronegative and was one of the 352 seronegative cohort members. A peripheral blood sample was provided by each donor, and peripheral blood mononuclear cells were used for TCR beta sequencing. The Qiagen DNeasy Blood Extraction Kit was used to extract genomic DNA from the blood cell samples. The library was made by the immunoSEQ multiplex PCR assay. The multiplex PCR relied on a mix of 60 forward primers for TCR Vbeta segments and 13 reverse primers for TCR Jbeta segments. Amplification of the CDR3 region of rearranged TCR beta genes was performed with a multiplex PCR assay on genomic DNA. The Illumina HiSeq System was used to sequence the amplified TCR beta libraries as 87-base-pair reads. On the authors' methods: Across the 600 to 700 repertoires, a later analysis counted tens of millions of unique TCR beta chains, roughly 11 million of which were shared by at least two donors. Raw reads were error-corrected and collapsed into unique sequences with a nearest-neighbor algorithm that merged closely related sequences to remove PCR and sequencing errors. To assign V, D and J gene segments, CDR3 sequences were aligned to IMGT reference sequences. For a sequence to be retained, a match of at least six nucleotides was required to both a V gene segment and a J gene segment. A rearrangement was called productive if the CDR3 had no stop codons and remained in frame with V and J, and every other rearrangement was called non-productive. Following IMGT convention, CDR3 was defined as the stretch from the second conserved V-encoded cysteine to the conserved J-encoded phenylalanine. The earlier analysis of 500 to 750 of the donors excluded any sequence lacking an unambiguous match to a single V gene segment. An earlier analysis of a few hundred of the donors called V segments functional above 56.7% productive rearrangements and segregating when the between-donor standard deviation exceeded 5%. A statistical classification framework was built for diagnosing cytomegalovirus status from the catalog of TCR beta chain sequences. In a later analysis, V and J genes were assigned by comparing TCR nucleotide sequences against IMGT/GENE-DB human TR gene sequences. A later analysis assigned CDR3 sequences and most-parsimonious VDJ recombination scenarios with the TCRdist pipeline. In a later analysis, every TCR beta chain was defined by the combination of its CDR3 amino acid sequence and its V-gene family, and reads without a unique V-gene family were dropped. As a way to deal with suspected cross-contamination and a sequencing artifact, a later analysis dropped approximately 570 nucleotide sequences that were highly shared and had low generation probability. In a later analysis, a clonal expansion index for each public chain was calculated from normalized within-repertoire ranks of inferred template counts. In a later analysis, generation probabilities were computed with a VDJ recombination model fitted to out-of-frame rearrangements, and the resulting probabilities were checked against IGoR. In a later analysis, TCR-TCR, TCR-HLA and TCR-CMV co-occurrence was scored with hypergeometric tests, and a repertoire-size bias correction was applied to TCR pairs. A later analysis estimated false discovery rates by permuting HLA or CMV assignments 20 times. In a later analysis, co-occurring TCRs were grouped with DBSCAN, and TCRdist sequence similarity was added when clustering was performed within HLA-allele-positive subsets. For co-occurrence clustering, repertoires with fewer than 30,000 or more than 120,000 public chains were excluded, along with about five repertoires with anomalous nucleotide sharing. TCRdb took this table from immuneACCESS and kept in-frame rearrangements with V and J called. Such tables lack part of the clones; where checked against another copy, unresolved V genes explain under half of the gap, and the rest is unexplained. V and J calls and clone size follow that table, whereas D and trimming were derived from the DNA. The sample contains approximately 90,000 clones, roughly 80% of them found a single time. The ten largest clones add up to about 2.9% of the sample.

Recombination connected TRBV7-9 to TRBJ1-1; no D gene can be assigned with confidence. Sequencing was done on a sample of PBMCs. This TCR was sampled from a man in his forties or fifties in good health and CMV-seronegative. The DNA is TGTGCCAGCAGCTTAGTCCTCGGGGACACTGAAGCTTTCTTT. It encodes CASSLVLGDTEAFF.